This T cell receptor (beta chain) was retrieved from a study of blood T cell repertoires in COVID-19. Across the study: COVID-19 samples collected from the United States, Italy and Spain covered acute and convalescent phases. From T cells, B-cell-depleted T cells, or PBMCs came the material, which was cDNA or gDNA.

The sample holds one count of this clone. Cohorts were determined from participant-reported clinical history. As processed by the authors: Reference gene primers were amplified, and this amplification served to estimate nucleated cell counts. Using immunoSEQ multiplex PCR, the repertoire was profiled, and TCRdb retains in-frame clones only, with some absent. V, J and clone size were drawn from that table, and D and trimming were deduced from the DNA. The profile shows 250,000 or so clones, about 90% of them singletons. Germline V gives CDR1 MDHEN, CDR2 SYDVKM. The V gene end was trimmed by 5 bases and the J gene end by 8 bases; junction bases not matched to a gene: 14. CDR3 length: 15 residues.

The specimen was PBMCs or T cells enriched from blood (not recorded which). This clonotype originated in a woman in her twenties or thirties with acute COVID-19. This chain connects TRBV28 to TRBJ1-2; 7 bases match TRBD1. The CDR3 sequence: CASSLPTGSPYGYTF. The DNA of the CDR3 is TGTGCCAGCAGTCTACCGACAGGGAGCCCTTACGGCTACACCTTC.